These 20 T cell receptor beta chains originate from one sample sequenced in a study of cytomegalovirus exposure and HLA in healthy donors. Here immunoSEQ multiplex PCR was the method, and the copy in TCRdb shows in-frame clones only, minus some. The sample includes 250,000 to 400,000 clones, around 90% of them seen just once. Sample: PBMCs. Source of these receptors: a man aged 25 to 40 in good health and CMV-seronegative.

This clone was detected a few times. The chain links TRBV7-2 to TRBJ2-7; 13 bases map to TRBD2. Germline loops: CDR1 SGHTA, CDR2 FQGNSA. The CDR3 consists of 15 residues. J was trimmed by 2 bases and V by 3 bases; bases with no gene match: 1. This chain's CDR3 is CASSFGLAGAYEQYF. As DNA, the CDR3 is TGTGCCAGCAGCTTTGGACTAGCGGGGGCCTACGAGCAGTACTTC.

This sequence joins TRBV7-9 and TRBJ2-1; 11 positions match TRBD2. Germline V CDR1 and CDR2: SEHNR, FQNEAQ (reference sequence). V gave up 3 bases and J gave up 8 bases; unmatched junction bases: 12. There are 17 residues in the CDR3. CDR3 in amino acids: CASSFPTSGGAEDEQFF. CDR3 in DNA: TGTGCCAGCAGCTTCCCTACTAGCGGGGGTGCCGAGGATGAGCAGTTCTTC. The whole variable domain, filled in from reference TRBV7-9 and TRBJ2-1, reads DTGVSQNPRHKITKRGQNVTFRCDPISEHNRLYWYRQTLGQGPEFLTYFQNEAQLEKSRLLSDRFSAERPKGSFSTLEIQRTEQGDSAMYLCASSFPTSGGAEDEQFFGPGTRLTVL.

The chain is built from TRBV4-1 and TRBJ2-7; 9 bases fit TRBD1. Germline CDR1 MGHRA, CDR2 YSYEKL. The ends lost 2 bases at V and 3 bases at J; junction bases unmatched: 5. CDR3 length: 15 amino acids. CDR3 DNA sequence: TGCGCCAGCAGCCAACCGGGACAGGGCATCTACGAGCAGTACTTC. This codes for CASSQPGQGIYEQYF.

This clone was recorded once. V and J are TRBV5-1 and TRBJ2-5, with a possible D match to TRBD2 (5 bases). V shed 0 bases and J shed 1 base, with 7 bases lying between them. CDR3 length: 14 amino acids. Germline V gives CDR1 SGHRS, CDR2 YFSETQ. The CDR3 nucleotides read TGCGCCAGCAGCTTGGGGGAGACCCAAGAGACCCAGTACTTC. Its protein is CASSLGETQETQYF.

The CDR3, as DNA: TGTGCCAGCAGCTTAGAGACCCCTTCAGAGGAGTTAGGGGCCGGGGAGCTGTTTTTT. This translates into CASSLETPSEELGAGELFF. The chain combines TRBV7-8 with TRBJ2-2; D perhaps matches TRBD1 (5 bases). CDR3 size: 19 residues. Germline V gives CDR1 SGHVS, CDR2 FQNEAQ. The V end lost 1 base, the J end lost 6 bases, and 24 bases lay between the germline ends.

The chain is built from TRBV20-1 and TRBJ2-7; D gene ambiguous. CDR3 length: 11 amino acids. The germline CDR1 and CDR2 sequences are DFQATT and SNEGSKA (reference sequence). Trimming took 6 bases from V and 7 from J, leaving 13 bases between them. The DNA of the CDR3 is TGCAGTGCCCGAAACTCCCTAGAGCAGTACTTC. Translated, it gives CSARNSLEQYF.

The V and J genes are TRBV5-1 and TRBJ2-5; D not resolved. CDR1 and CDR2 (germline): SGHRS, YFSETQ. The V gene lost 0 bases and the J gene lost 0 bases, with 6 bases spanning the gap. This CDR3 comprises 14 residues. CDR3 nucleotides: TGCGCCAGCAGCTTGGGGCAGTACCAAGAGACCCAGTACTTC. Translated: CASSLGQYQETQYF. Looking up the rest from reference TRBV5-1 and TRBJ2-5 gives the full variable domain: KAGVTQTPRYLIKTRGQQVTLSCSPISGHRSVSWYQQTPGQGLQFLFEYFSETQRNKGNFPGRFSGRQFSNSRSEMNVSTLELGDSALYLCASSLGQYQETQYFGPGTRLLVL.

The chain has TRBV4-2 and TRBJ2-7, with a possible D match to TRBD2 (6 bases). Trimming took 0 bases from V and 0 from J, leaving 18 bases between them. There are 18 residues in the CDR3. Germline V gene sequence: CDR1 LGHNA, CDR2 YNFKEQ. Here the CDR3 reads CASSQDSPGVVPSYEQYF. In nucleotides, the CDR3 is TGTGCCAGCAGCCAAGATTCCCCGGGGGTGGTCCCCTCCTACGAGCAGTACTTC.

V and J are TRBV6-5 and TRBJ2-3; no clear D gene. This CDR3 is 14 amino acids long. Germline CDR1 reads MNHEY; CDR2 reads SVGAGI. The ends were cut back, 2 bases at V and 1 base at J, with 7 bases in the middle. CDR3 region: CASSYRARTDTQYF. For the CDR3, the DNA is TGTGCCAGCAGTTACCGTGCGCGCACAGATACGCAGTATTTT.

The CDR3 DNA reads as TGTGCCAGTGGACTAGCGGGGGGAACTTACAATGAGCAGTTCTTC. Protein product: CASGLAGGTYNEQFF. The V call is TRBV5-4, the J call TRBJ2-1, with 14 bases aligning to TRBD2. Germline V gene sequence: CDR1 SGHNT, CDR2 YYREEE (reference sequence). The CDR3 has 15 residues. Trimming at V came to 8 bases and at J to 4 bases, leaving 5 bases not matched to a gene.

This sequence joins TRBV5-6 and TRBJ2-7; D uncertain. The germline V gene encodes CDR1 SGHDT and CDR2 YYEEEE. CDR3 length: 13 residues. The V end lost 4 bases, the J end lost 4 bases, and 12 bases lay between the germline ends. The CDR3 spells CASSLQAEYEQYF. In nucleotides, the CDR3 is TGTGCCAGCAGCCTCCAGGCAGAATACGAGCAGTACTTC.

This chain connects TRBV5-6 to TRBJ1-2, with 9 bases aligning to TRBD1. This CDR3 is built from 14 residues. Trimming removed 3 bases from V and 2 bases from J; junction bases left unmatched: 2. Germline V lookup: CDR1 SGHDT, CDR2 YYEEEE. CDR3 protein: CASSYGTGNYGYTF. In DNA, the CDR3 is TGTGCCAGCAGCTACGGGACAGGGAACTATGGCTACACCTTC.

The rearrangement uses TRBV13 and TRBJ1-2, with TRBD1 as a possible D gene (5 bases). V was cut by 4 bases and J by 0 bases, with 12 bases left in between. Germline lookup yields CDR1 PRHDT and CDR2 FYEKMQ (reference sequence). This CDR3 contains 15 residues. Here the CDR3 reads CASSSGPGTNYGYTF. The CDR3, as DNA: TGTGCCAGCAGCTCAGGTCCAGGGACTAACTATGGCTACACCTTC.

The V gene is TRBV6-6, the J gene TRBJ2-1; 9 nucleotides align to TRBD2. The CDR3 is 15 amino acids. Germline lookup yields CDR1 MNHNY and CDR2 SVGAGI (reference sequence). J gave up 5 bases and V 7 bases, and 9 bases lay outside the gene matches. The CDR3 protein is CASKSSGDLNNEQFF. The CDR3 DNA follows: TGTGCCAGCAAGTCTAGCGGGGACCTTAACAATGAGCAGTTCTTC.

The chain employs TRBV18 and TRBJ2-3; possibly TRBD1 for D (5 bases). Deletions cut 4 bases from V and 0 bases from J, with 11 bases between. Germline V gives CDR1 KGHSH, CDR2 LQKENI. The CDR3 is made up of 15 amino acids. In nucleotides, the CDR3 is TGTGCCAGCTCACTTCAGGGCGCTAGCACAGATACGCAGTATTTT. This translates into CASSLQGASTDTQYF. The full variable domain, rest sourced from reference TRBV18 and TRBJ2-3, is NAGVMQNPRHLVRRRGQEARLRCSPMKGHSHVYWYRQLPEEGLKFMVYLQKENIIDESGMPKERFSAEFPKEGPSILRIQQVVRGDSAAYFCASSLQGASTDTQYFGPGTRLTVL.

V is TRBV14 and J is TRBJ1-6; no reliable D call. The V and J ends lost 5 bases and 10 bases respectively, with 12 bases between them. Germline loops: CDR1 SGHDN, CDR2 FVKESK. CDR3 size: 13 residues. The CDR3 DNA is TGTGCCAGCAGCATTGTCGGGAGATCACCCCTCCACTTT. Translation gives CASSIVGRSPLHF.

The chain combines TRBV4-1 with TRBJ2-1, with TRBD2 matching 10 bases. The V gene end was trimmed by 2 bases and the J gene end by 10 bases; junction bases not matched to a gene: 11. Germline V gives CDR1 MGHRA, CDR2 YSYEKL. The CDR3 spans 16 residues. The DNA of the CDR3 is TGCGCCAGCAGCCAAATAATGAGCGGGGGGGCACAGGAGCAGTTCTTC. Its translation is CASSQIMSGGAQEQFF.

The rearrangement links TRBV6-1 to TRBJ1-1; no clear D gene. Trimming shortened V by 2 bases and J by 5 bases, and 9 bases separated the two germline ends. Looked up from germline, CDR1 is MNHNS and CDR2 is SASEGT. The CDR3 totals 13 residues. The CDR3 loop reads CASSESGGTEAFF. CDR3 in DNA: TGTGCCAGCAGTGAATCAGGCGGGACTGAAGCTTTCTTT.

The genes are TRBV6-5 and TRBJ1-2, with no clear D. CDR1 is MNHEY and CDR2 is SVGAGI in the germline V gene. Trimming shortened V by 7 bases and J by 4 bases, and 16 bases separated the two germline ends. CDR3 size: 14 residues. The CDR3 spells CASTATKPPYGYTF. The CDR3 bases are TGTGCCAGCACCGCTACCAAGCCACCCTATGGCTACACCTTC.

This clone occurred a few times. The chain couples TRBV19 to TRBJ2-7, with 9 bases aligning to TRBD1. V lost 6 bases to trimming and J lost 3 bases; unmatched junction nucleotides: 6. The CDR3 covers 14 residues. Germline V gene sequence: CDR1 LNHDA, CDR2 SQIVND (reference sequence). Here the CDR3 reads CASSRTGEHYEQYF. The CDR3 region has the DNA TGTGCCAGTAGCCGGACAGGGGAGCACTACGAGCAGTACTTC.